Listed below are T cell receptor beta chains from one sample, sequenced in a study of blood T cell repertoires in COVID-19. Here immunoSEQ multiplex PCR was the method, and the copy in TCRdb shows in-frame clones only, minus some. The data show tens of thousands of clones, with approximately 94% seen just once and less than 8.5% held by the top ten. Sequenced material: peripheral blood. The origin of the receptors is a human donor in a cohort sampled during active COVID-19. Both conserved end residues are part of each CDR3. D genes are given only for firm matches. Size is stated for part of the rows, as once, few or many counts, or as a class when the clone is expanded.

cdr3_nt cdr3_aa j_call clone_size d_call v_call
TGTGCCAGCACCAAGGGGACTAGCGCAAATGAGCAGTTCTTC CASTKGTSANEQFF TRBJ2-1 once TRBD2 TRBV7-6
TGTGCCAGCAGTCCCCGACAGGGGGCTTACTATGGCTACACCTTC CASSPRQGAYYGYTF TRBJ1-2 . TRBD1 TRBV27
TGTGCCAGTTGGACAGGGGTCCCAAATTCACCCCTCCACTTT CASWTGVPNSPLHF TRBJ1-6 . TRBD1 TRBV28
TGTGCCAGCAGTGAAGGCTGGGGACTAGCGACCTCCTACAATGAGCAGTTCTTC CASSEGWGLATSYNEQFF TRBJ2-1 . TRBD2 TRBV6-1
TGCAGCGTTGTCGGGGGAAACTCTGGAAACACCATATATTTT CSVVGGNSGNTIYF TRBJ1-3 . . TRBV29-1
TGCGCCAGCAGCGCTGGGACAGCCTCCTACAATGAGCAGTTCTTC CASSAGTASYNEQFF TRBJ2-1 . TRBD1 TRBV5-1
TGTGCCAGCAGCTATAAGGGGCAATTCTCTGGAAACACCATATATTTT CASSYKGQFSGNTIYF TRBJ1-3 . . TRBV11-1
TGTGCCAGCAGCGTACTCGCTAGCGGGAGTTTTAATGAGCAGTTCTTC CASSVLASGSFNEQFF TRBJ2-1 . TRBD2 TRBV9
TGTGCCAGCAGTTTTGGGGCAAATGAGCAGTTCTTC CASSFGANEQFF TRBJ2-1 . . TRBV12-3/TRBV12-4
TGTGCCAGCAGTTTCAAGGGGAAAGGTACGCAGTATTTT CASSFKGKGTQYF TRBJ2-3 . . TRBV6-5
TGTGCCAGCAGCTCCCCAGGGGACGGCGCGAACGAGCAGTACTTC CASSSPGDGANEQYF TRBJ2-7 . . TRBV7-9
TGTGCCAGCAGCCCTAGGACAGGGTGGGACACTGAAGCTTTCTTT CASSPRTGWDTEAFF TRBJ1-1 . TRBD1 TRBV11-3
TGTGCCAGCAGTCGGCAGGGATCTAATAATTCACCCCTCCACTTT CASSRQGSNNSPLHF TRBJ1-6 . . TRBV2
TGTGCCAGCAGCCCCCGGGACAGGGGTCCTAATGAAAAACTGTTTTTT CASSPRDRGPNEKLFF TRBJ1-4 . TRBD1 TRBV5-4
TGTGCCACCAATGGGGGGGGACTAGCCGCCTACGAGCAGTACTTC CATNGGGLAAYEQYF TRBJ2-7 . TRBD2 TRBV28
TGCGCCAGCAGCTTGGCTGACAGGGGAGAGACCCAGTACTTC CASSLADRGETQYF TRBJ2-5 . TRBD1 TRBV5-1
TGTGCCTGGAGAATGACAGGGGGCGTTGAAAAACTGTTTTTT CAWRMTGGVEKLFF TRBJ1-4 . TRBD1 TRBV30
TGTGCCAGCAGTCAGATCTACTATGGCTACACCTTC CASSQIYYGYTF TRBJ1-2 . . TRBV7-9
TGTGCCACCAGTGGGGGGACAGGGGATTTGGCTAATGAAAAACTGTTTTTT CATSGGTGDLANEKLFF TRBJ1-4 . TRBD1 TRBV24-1
TGTGCCAGCAGCCTACAGGGGAGCGGCAATCAGCCCCAGCATTTT CASSLQGSGNQPQHF TRBJ1-5 few TRBD1 TRBV7-2
TGTGCCAGCAGCTTTTTGGCCTATCAGCCCCAGCATTTT CASSFLAYQPQHF TRBJ1-5 . . TRBV7-8
TGTGCCAGCAGTGAAGCCCCGGGGGGCGGGTACGAGCAGTACTTC CASSEAPGGGYEQYF TRBJ2-7 . . TRBV6-1
TGTGCCAGCAGCTTGTCGCAGCGCACCGGGGAGCTGTTTTTT CASSLSQRTGELFF TRBJ2-2 . . TRBV5-4
TGTGCCAGCAGTTTAAAACGGACTAGCGGGGCATACTTC CASSLKRTSGAYF TRBJ2-7 . TRBD2 TRBV28
TGTGCCAGCAGTTTCGACAGAATAAGCTATAATTCACCCCTCCACTTT CASSFDRISYNSPLHF TRBJ1-6 . . TRBV6-2/TRBV6-3
. CASSPPSLDKGLGYTF TRBJ1-2 . . TRBV18
TGTGCCAGCAGCGTAGCAGGACAGGGGGCCTACAATGAGCAGTTCTTC CASSVAGQGAYNEQFF TRBJ2-1 . TRBD1 TRBV9
TGTGCCAGCAGCTTGCAGGGGGCGAACACCGGGGAGCTGTTTTTT CASSLQGANTGELFF TRBJ2-2 . TRBD1 TRBV5-5
TGCGCCAGCAGCCAAGAGCTTGTAGCGGGAGGTTTCTCCTACGAGCAGTACTTC CASSQELVAGGFSYEQYF TRBJ2-7 few TRBD2 TRBV4-1
TGTGCCAGCAGCTTAGGCAGGGAGGGGCAGTACTTC CASSLGREGQYF TRBJ2-7 . TRBD2 TRBV7-8
TGTGCCAGCAGCTTAGAAATTGGCCGGAACACTGAAGCTTTCTTT CASSLEIGRNTEAFF TRBJ1-1 . . TRBV11-2
TGTGCCAGTAGTACGACAGTCAGCTCTGGAAACACCATATATTTT CASSTTVSSGNTIYF TRBJ1-3 . . TRBV19
TGTGCCAGCAGCCCTACAGGGGGCTCTTACAATGAGCAGTTCTTC CASSPTGGSYNEQFF TRBJ2-1 . TRBD1 TRBV5-6
TGCAGTGCTAGGTCAGGCCACGAGCAGTACTTC CSARSGHEQYF TRBJ2-7 . . TRBV20-1
TGTGCCAGCAGCTTAGACCCAACTAGCACAGATACGCAGTATTTT CASSLDPTSTDTQYF TRBJ2-3 . . TRBV11-2
TGTGCCAGCAGTTCGCGGGCGGGGGGCCGGACTGAAGCTTTCTTT CASSSRAGGRTEAFF TRBJ1-1 . . TRBV6-2/TRBV6-3
TGCGCCAGCAGTTCCAGTAGCGGGAGGGTGACAGATACGCAGTATTTT CASSSSSGRVTDTQYF TRBJ2-3 . TRBD2 TRBV10-1
TGTGCCAGCACCTCCCTGGGAGTTGGTGAAAAACTGTTTTTT CASTSLGVGEKLFF TRBJ1-4 once . TRBV27
TGTGCCAGCAGTTTTTCCAGGGGTGGGGCCAACGTCCTGACTTTC CASSFSRGGANVLTF TRBJ2-6 . . TRBV28
TGTGCCAGCAGCACCCGTTCGACAGGTACCATTCAGTACTTC CASSTRSTGTIQYF TRBJ2-4 once . TRBV7-8
TGTGCCAGCACCCTGAGAGGACAGGGTCCTCCTTATAGCAATCAGCCCCAGCATTTT CASTLRGQGPPYSNQPQHF TRBJ1-5 . TRBD1 TRBV5-8
TGTGCCAGCAGACAGGACAGGGTATCCGGGGAGCTGTTTTTT CASRQDRVSGELFF TRBJ2-2 . TRBD1 TRBV6-5
TGTGCCAGCTCACCCAAAGAGGGATCCTACGAGCAGTACTTC CASSPKEGSYEQYF TRBJ2-7 once . TRBV18